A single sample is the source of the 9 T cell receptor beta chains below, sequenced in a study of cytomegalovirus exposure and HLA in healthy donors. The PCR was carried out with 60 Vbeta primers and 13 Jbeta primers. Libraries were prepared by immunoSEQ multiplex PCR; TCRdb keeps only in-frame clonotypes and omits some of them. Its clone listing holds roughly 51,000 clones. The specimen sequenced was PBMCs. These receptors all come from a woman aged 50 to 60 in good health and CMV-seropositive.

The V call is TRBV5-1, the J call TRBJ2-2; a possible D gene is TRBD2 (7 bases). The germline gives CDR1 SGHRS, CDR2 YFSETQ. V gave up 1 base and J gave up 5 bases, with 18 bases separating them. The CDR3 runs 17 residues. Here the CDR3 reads CASSLFPGRGLTGELFF. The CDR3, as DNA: TGCGCCAGCAGCTTGTTTCCAGGCAGGGGACTAACCGGGGAGCTGTTTTTT. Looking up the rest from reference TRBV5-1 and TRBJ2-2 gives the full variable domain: KAGVTQTPRYLIKTRGQQVTLSCSPISGHRSVSWYQQTPGQGLQFLFEYFSETQRNKGNFPGRFSGRQFSNSRSEMNVSTLELGDSALYLCASSLFPGRGLTGELFFGEGSRLTVL.

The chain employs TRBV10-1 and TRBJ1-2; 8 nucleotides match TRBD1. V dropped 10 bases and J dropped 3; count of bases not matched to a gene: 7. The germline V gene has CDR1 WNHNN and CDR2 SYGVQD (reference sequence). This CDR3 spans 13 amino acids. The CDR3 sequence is CATSMDRDYGYTF. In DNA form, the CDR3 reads TGCGCCACCTCGATGGACAGGGACTATGGCTACACCTTC.

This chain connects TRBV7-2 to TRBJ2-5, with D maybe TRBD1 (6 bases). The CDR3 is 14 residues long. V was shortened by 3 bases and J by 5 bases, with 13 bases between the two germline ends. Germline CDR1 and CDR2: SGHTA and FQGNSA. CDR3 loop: CASSLGTGYETQYF. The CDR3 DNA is TGTGCCAGCAGCTTGGGTACAGGGTATGAGACCCAGTACTTC.

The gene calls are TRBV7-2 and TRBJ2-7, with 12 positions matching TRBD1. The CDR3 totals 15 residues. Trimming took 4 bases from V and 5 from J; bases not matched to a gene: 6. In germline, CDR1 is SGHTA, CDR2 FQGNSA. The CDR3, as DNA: TGTGCCAGCAGCTCTCTGGGACAGGGGGCTAACGAGCAGTACTTC. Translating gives CASSSLGQGANEQYF.

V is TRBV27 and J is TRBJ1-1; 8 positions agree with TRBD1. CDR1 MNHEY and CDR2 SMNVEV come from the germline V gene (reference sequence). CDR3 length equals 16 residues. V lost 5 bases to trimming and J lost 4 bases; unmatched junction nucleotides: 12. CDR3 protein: CASSLQGALGGTEAFF. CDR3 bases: TGTGCCAGCAGTCTTCAGGGGGCCCTCGGGGGCACTGAAGCTTTCTTT.

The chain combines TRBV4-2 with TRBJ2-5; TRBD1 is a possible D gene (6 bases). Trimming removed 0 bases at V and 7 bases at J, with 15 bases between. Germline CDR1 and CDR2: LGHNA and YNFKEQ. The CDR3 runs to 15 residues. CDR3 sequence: CASSQEEKEGGTQYF. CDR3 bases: TGTGCCAGCAGCCAAGAGGAAAAGGAAGGGGGGACCCAGTACTTC.

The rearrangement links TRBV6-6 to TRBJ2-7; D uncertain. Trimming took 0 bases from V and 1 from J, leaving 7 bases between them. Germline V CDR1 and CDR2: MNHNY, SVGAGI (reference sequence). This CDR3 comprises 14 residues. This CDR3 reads CASSYSPESYEQYF. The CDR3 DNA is TGTGCCAGCAGTTACTCGCCCGAGTCCTACGAGCAGTACTTC.

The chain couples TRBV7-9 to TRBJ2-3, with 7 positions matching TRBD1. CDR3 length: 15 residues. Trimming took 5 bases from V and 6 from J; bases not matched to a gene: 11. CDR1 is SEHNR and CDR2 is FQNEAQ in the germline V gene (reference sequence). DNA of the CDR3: TGTGCCAGCAGCCCCAACATCTTCAGGGGGGATACGCAGTATTTT. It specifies CASSPNIFRGDTQYF.

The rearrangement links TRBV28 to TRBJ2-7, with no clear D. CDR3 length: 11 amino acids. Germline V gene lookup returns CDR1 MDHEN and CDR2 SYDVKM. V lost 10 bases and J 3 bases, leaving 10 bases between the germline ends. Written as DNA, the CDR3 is TGTGCCATCCTAAGCCACTACGAGCAGTACTTC. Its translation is CAILSHYEQYF.